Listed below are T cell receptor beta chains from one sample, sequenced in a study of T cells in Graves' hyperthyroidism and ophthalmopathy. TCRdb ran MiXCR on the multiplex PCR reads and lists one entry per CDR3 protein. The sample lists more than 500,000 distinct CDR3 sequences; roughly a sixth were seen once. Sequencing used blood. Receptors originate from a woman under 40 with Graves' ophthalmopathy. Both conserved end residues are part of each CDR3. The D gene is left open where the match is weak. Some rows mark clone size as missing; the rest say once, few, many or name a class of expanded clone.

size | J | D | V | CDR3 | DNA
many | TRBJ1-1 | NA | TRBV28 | CASSLESGRAFF | TGTGCCAGCAGTTTAGAATCAGGTCGAGCTTTCTTT
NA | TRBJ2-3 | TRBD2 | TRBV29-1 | CSFGLAAVAGQYF | TGCAGCTTCGGACTAGCGGCTGTCGCAGGGCAGTATTTT
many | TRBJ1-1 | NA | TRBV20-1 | CSARHGTFDPEAFF | TGCAGTGCTAGACATGGGACATTCGATCCTGAAGCTTTCTTT
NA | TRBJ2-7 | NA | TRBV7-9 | CATRGGYSPYEQYF | TGTGCCACAAGGGGCGGCTATTCTCCCTACGAGCAGTACTTC
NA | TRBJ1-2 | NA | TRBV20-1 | CSASWGVLYGYTF | TGCAGTGCTAGTTGGGGGGTTCTCTATGGCTACACCTTC
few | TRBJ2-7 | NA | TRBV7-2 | CASSLRQDYSYEQYF | TGTGCCAGCAGCCTTCGACAGGACTATTCCTACGAGCAGTACTTC
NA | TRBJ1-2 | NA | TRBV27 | CASSHSTGNYGCTF | TGTGCCAGCAGCCACTCCACAGGGAACTATGGCTGCACCTTC
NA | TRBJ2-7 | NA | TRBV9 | CASSVAGTASYEQYF | TGTGCCAGCAGCGTAGCAGGGACTGCCTCCTACGAGCAGTACTTC
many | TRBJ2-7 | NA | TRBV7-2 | CASSLVASVNSYEQYF | TGTGCCAGCAGCTTAGTAGCTAGCGTGAACTCCTACGAGCAGTACTTC
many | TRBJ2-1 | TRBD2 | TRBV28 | CASSSLTSGSYNEQFF | TGTGCCAGCAGTTCACTAACTAGCGGGAGTTACAATGAGCAGTTCTTC
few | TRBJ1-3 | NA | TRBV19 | CASTRQSSGNTIYF | TGTGCCAGTACGAGACAGAGCTCTGGAAACACCATATATTTT
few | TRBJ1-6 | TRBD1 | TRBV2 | CARRTGQNSPLHF | TGTGCCAGAAGGACAGGTCAGAATTCACCCCTCCACTTT
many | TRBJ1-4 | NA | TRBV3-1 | CASSGALATNEKLFF | TGTGCCAGCAGCGGTGCGCTTGCAACTAATGAAAAACTGTTTTTT
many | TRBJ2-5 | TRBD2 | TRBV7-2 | CASSPGTSGGQETQYF | TGTGCCAGCAGCCCCGGGACTAGCGGGGGACAAGAGACCCAGTACTTC
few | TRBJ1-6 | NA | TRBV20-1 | CSALGDALRDSPLHF | TGCAGTGCCCTTGGAGACGCACTAAGGGACTCACCCCTCCACTTT
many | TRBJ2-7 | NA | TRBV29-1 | CSVEDQYNLSYEQYF | TGCAGCGTTGAAGATCAGTACAACCTCTCCTACGAGCAGTACTTC
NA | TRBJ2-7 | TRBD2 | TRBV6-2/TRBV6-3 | CASTEAGYAYEQYF | TGTGCCAGCACCGAAGCGGGATATGCCTACGAGCAGTACTTC
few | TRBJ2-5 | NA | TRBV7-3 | CASSLSPRTFQETQYF | TGTGCCAGCAGCTTATCCCCCCGAACATTCCAAGAGACCCAGTACTTC
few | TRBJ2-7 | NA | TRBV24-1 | CATSDSGISDEQYF | TGTGCCACCAGTGATTCAGGGATCTCCGACGAGCAGTACTTC
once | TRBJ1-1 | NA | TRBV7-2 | CASSLGGIAEAFF | TGTGCCAGCAGCTTAGGGGGGATCGCTGAAGCTTTCTTT
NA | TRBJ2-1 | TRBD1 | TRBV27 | CASMGWGLLGQAHNEQFF | TGTGCCAGCATGGGATGGGGTCTTCTGGGACAGGCCCACAATGAGCAGTTCTTC
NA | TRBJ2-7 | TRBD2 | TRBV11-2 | CASSSLAGKAYEQYF | TGTGCCAGCAGCTCCCTAGCGGGAAAAGCCTACGAGCAGTACTTC
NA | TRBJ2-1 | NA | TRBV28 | CASSPPLTYNEQFF | TGTGCCAGCAGCCCCCCCCTCACCTACAATGAGCAGTTCTTC
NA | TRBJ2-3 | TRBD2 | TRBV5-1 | CASNSGRAVVADTQYF | TGCGCCAGCAACTCCGGGAGGGCCGTTGTAGCAGATACGCAGTATTTT
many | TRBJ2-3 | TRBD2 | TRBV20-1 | CSAGTSGTDTQYF | TGCAGTGCCGGGACTAGCGGCACAGATACGCAGTATTTT
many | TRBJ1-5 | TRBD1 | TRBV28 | CASTGQGTSNQPQHF | TGTGCCAGCACCGGACAGGGGACTAGCAATCAGCCCCAGCATTTT
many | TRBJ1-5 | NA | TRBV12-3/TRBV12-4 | CASSQGGQPQHF | TGTGCCAGCAGCCAGGGTGGGCAGCCCCAGCATTTT
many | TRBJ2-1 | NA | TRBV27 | CASSVLRGEQFF | TGTGCCAGCAGTGTTCTCAGAGGTGAGCAGTTCTTC
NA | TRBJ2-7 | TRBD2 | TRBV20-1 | CSAPPGGGRASEQYF | TGCAGTGCTCCGCCGGGAGGCGGGAGGGCCTCCGAGCAGTACTTC
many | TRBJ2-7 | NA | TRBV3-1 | CASSQEGNSYEQYF | TGTGCCAGCAGCCAAGAGGGGAACTCCTACGAGCAGTACTTC
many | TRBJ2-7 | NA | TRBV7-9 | CASSSPSAGDYEQYF | TGTGCCAGCAGCTCCCCTTCGGCAGGGGACTACGAGCAGTACTTC
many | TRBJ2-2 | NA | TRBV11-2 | CASSLWDTGELFF | TGTGCCAGCAGCTTGTGGGACACCGGGGAGCTGTTTTTT
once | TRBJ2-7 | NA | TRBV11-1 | CASSFLGGRDNEQYF | TGTGCCAGCAGCTTTCTAGGGGGGAGGGACAATGAGCAGTACTTC
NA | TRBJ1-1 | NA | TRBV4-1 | CASSPGPLRPLNTEAFF | TGCGCCAGCAGCCCGGGACCCCTACGTCCCCTGAACACTGAAGCTTTCTTT